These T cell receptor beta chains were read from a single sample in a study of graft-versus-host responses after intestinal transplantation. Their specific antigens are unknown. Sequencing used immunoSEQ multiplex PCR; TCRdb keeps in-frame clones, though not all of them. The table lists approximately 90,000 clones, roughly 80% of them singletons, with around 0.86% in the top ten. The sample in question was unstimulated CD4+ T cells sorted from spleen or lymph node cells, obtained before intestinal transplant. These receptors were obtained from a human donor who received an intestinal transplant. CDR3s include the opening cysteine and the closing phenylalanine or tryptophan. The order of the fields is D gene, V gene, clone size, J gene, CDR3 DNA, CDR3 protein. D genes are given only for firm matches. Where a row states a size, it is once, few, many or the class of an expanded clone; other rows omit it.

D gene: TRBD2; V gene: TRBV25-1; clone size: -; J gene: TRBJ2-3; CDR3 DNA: TGTGCCAGCAGTGAATCGGCGGGAGGGCCAGATACGCAGTATTTT; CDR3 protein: CASSESAGGPDTQYF
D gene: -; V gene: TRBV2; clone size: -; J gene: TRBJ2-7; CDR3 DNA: TGTGCCAGCGGACTTTACGAGCAGTACTTC; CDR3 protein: CASGLYEQYF
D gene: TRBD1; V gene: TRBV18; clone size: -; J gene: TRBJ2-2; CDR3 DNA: TGTGCCAGCTCACCAGGGACAGGGGTCACCGGGGAGCTGTTTTTT; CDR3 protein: CASSPGTGVTGELFF
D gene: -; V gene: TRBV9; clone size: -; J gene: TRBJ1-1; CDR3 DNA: TGTGCCAGCAGCCCCCGACAGAACACTGAAGCTTTCTTT; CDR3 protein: CASSPRQNTEAFF
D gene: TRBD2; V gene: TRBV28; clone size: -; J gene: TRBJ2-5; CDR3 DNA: TGTGCCAGCAGTTTTCCGGCTAGCGGGAGAGAGACCCAGTACTTC; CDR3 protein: CASSFPASGRETQYF
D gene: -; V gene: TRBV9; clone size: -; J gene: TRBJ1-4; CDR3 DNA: TGTGCCAGATCGAAAAGGCAGGGCGGCGAAAAACTGTTTTTT; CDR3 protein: CARSKRQGGEKLFF
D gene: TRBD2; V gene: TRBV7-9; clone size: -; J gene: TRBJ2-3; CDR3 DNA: TGTGCCAGCAGCAAACAGGGGTTAGCGGGAGTGAGGACAGATACGCAGTATTTT; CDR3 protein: CASSKQGLAGVRTDTQYF
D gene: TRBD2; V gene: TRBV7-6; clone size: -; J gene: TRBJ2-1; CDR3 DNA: TGTGCCAGCAGCTCGCAAGCGGGGGGCTACAATGAGCAGTTCTTC; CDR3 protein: CASSSQAGGYNEQFF
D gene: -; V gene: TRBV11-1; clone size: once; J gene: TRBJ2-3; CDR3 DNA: TGTGCCAGCAGCTTAGGTAGGAGGGGCCTAGGTCCAGATACGCAGTATTTT; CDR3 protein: CASSLGRRGLGPDTQYF
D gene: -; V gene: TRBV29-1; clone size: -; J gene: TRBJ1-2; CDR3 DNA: TGCAGCCTGGGGGCAGATTATGGCTACACCTTC; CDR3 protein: CSLGADYGYTF
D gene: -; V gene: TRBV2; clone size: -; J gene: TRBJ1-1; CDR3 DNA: TGTGCCAGCATAAACGGGGTTAACACTGAAGCTTTCTTT; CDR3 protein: CASINGVNTEAFF
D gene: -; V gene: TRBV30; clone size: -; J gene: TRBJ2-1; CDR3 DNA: TGTGCCTGGAGTCGCCAAAGCGTCGATGAGCAGTTCTTC; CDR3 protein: CAWSRQSVDEQFF
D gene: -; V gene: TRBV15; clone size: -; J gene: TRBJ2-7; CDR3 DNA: TGTGCCACCAGCCTGGGAGGAATCGAGCAGTACTTC; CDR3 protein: CATSLGGIEQYF
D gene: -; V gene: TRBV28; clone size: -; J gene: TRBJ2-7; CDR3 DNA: TGTGCCAGCAGTTATTTGCGCTACGAGCAGTACTTC; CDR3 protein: CASSYLRYEQYF
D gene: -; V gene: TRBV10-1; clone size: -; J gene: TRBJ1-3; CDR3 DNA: TGCGCCAGCAGTGAGACACCGGGAAACACCATATATTTT; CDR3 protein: CASSETPGNTIYF
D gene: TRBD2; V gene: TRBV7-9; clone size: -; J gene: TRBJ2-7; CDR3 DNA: TGTGCCAGCAGCCCTTATCAGGGACTAGCGGGATACGAGCAGTACTTC; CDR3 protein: CASSPYQGLAGYEQYF
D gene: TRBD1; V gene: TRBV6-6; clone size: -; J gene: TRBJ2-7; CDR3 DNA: TGTGCCAGCAGCCCGACAGGGATCAGCGAGCAGTACTTC; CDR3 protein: CASSPTGISEQYF
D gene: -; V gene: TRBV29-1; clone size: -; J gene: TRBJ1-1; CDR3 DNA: TGCAGCGTTGTCACAAGAATGAACACTGAAGCTTTCTTT; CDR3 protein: CSVVTRMNTEAFF
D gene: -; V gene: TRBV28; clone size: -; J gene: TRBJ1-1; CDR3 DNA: TGTGCCAGCACGACGGGGGGAGGGACTGAAGCTTTCTTT; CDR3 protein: CASTTGGGTEAFF
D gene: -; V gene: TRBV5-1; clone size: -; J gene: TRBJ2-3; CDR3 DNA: TGCGCCAGCAGCTTTTCAGCACCGGAGGTGGCAGATACGCAGTATTTT; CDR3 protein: CASSFSAPEVADTQYF
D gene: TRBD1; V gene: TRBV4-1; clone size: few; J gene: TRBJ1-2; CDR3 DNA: TGCGCCAGCAGCCCCGTCCCGGGACAGGGGGCGGTATATGGCTACACCTTC; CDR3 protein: CASSPVPGQGAVYGYTF
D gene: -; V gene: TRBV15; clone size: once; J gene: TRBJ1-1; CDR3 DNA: TGTGCCACCAGTCCTCAGGGCCCCACTGAAGCTTTCTTT; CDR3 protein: CATSPQGPTEAFF
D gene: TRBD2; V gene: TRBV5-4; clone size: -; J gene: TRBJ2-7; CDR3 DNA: TGTGCCAGCAGCTTACAGACTAGCGGACCACCTGCCTACGAGCAGTACTTC; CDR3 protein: CASSLQTSGPPAYEQYF
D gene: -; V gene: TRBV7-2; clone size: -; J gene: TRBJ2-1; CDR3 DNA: TGTGCCAGCAGCTTTCCTAGCGTCCTGAGAAGGAATGAGCAGTTCTTC; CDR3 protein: CASSFPSVLRRNEQFF
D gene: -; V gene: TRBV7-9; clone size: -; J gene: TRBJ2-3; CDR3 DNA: TGTGCCAGCAGTTCCCCCTCCTTCCGGAGGGATACGCAGTATTTT; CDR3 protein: CASSSPSFRRDTQYF
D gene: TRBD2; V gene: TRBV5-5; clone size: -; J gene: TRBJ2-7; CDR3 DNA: TGTGCCAGCAGCTTGACTAGCGGGGGGACCTACGAGCAGTACTTC; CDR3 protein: CASSLTSGGTYEQYF
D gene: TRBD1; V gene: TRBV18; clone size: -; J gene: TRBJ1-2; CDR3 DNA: TGTGCCAGCTCAGCGGACAGGGGCCATGGCTACACCTTC; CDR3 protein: CASSADRGHGYTF
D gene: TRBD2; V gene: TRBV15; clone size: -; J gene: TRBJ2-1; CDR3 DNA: TGTGCCACCAGCAGAGGGCGGGAGGCCTCCTACAATGAGCAGTTCTTC; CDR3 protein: CATSRGREASYNEQFF
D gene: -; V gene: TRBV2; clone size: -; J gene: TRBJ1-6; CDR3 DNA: TGTGCCAGCAGTGAAATCGGGGACAATAATTCACCCCTCCACTTT; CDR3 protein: CASSEIGDNNSPLHF
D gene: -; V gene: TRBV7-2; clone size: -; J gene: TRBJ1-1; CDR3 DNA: TGTGCCAGCAGCCGTCAGGAAAACACTGAAGCTTTCTTT; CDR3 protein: CASSRQENTEAFF
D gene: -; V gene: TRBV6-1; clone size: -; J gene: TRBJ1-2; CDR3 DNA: TGTGCCAGCAGTGAAAGGGCCCGGGGATATGGCTACACCTTC; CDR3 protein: CASSERARGYGYTF
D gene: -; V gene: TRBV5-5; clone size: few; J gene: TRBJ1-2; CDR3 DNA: TGTGCCAGCAGCTTGGCCCGGGGGGTCCTAGCTAACTATGGCTACACCTTC; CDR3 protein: CASSLARGVLANYGYTF
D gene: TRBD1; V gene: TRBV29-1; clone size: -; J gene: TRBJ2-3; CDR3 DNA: TGCAGCGTGCGGGACAGGCAAGATACGCAGTATTTT; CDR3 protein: CSVRDRQDTQYF
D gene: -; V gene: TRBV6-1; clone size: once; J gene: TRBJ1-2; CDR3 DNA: TGTGCCAGCAGTCCCTTCGGGGGGAGCTATGGCTACACCTTC; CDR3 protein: CASSPFGGSYGYTF
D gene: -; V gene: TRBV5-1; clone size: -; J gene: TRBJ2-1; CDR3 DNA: TGCGCCAGCAGCCCCGGACTATCCTCCTACAATGAGCAGTTCTTC; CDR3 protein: CASSPGLSSYNEQFF
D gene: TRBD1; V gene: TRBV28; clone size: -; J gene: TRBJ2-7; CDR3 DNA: TGTGCCAGCAGTTTCGGTAGGGACAGGAGCTCCTACGAGCAGTACTTC; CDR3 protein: CASSFGRDRSSYEQYF
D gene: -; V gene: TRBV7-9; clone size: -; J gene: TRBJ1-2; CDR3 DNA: TGTGCCAGCAGCTTACAACAGGGTTATGGCTACACCTTC; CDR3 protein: CASSLQQGYGYTF
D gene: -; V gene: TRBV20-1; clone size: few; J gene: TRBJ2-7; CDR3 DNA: TGCAGTGCTATGAAAGGGGACGAGCAGTACTTC; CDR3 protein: CSAMKGDEQYF
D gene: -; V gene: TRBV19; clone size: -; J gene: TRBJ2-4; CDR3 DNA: TGTGCCAGTAGTACCAGGGGTACAAACATTCAGTACTTC; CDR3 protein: CASSTRGTNIQYF
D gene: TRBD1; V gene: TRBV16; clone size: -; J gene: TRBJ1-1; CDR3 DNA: TGTGCCAGCAGCCCACAGGGGGGGAACACTGAAGCTTTCTTT; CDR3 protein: CASSPQGGNTEAFF
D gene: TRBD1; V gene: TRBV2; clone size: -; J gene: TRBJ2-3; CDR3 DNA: TGTGCCAGCAGCCGGGACAGGGGGCAGGCAGATACGCAGTATTTT; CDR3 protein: CASSRDRGQADTQYF
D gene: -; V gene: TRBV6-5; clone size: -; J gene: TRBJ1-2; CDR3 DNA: TGTGCCAGCAGTGAACGAGGGTTCTATGGCTACACCTTC; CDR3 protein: CASSERGFYGYTF